Here is one T cell receptor (beta chain) with its context. This record comes from a study of blood T cell repertoires in COVID-19. On the study more broadly: Sources were T cells, B-cell-depleted T cells, or PBMCs; the material itself was cDNA or gDNA.

In the authors' workflow: From reference gene primer amplification, estimates of nucleated cell counts were derived. The data were produced by immunoSEQ multiplex PCR, yet TCRdb's version contains in-frame clones alone and is incomplete. V and J calls and clone size are given by that table; D and trimming were obtained from the DNA. Of 380,000 or so clones listed, 89% are singletons. Trimming removed 4 bases at V and 5 bases at J, with 10 bases between. The CDR3 covers 13 residues. Germline values: CDR1 MGHRA, CDR2 YSYEKL. The chain couples TRBV4-1 to TRBJ2-3; D gene ambiguous. The sequence came from a man aged 35-49 years with acute or convalescent COVID-19. Sequenced: peripheral blood. This CDR3 is CASSPRVVDTQYF. CDR3 nucleotides: TGCGCCAGCAGCCCCCGAGTGGTAGATACGCAGTATTTT.